This entry describes one TCR beta chain. Its antigen is not known. These data come from a study of cytomegalovirus exposure and HLA in healthy donors. Study-wide context: Previous work identified 95 million to 140 million unique TCR beta sequences from around 200 million T cells. Study-wide points: Donors belonging to an Asian-associated ancestry cluster reportedly showed fewer N-insertions in productive TCRs than the approximately 640-donor mean, according to what a later analysis found. Apart from CMV serostatus, no immune exposure information was available.

Primers included in the PCR were 60 Vbeta and 13 Jbeta primers. Repertoires were generated with immunoSEQ multiplex PCR, while TCRdb's copy carries only in-frame clones and drops some. The profile shows under 85,000 clones, less than 70% of them singletons. CDR3 length: 17 residues. From germline, CDR1 is MNHEY and CDR2 SMNVEV (reference sequence). Unmatched junction bases numbered 13, after V lost 4 bases and J lost 2 bases. The specimen was PBMCs. This chain uses TRBV27 with TRBJ1-2; 7 positions match TRBD1. The clonotype was recovered from a woman aged 25 to 39 in good health and CMV-seronegative. For the CDR3, the DNA is TGTGCCAGCAGTTCACAATCGACAGGGTCGAGGAACTATGGCTACACCTTC. Translation gives CASSSQSTGSRNYGYTF.